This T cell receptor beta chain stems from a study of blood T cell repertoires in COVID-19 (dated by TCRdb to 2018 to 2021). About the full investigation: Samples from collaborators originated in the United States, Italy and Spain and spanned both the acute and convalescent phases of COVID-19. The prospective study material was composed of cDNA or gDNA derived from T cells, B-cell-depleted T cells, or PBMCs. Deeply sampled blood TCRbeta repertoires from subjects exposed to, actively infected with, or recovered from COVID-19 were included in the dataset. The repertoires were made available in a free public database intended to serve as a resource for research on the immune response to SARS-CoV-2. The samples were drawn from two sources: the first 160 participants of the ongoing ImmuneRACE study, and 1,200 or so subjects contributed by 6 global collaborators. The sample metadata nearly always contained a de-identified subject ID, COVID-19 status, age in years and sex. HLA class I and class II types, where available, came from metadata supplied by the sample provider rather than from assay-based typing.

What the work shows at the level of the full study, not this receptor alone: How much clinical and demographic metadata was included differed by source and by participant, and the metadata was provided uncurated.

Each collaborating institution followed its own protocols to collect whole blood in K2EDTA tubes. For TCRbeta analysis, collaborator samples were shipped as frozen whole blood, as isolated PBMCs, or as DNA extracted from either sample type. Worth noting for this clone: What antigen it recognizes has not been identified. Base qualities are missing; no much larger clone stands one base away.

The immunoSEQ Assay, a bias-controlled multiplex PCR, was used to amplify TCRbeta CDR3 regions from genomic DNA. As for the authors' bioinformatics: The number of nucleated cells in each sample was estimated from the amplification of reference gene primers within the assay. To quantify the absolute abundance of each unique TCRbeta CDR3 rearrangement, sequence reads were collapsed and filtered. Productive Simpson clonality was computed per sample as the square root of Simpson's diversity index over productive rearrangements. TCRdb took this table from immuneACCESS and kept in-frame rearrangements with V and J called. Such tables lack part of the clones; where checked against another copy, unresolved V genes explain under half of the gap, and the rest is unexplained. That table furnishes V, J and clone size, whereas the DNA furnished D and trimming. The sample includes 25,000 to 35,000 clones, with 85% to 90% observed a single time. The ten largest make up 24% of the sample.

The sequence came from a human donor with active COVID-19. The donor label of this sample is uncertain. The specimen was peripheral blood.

The sequenced DNA: TGTGCCTCAGCGGGGTACTATGGCTACACCTTC. Its translation reads: CASAGYYGYTF. The chain is made from TRBV28 and TRBJ1-2; a confident D gene designation cannot be given. From the germline V gene, CDR1 is MDHEN and CDR2 is SYDVKM. The CDR3, cysteine through phenylalanine, is 11 amino acids long. Just the 33-base CDR3 DNA is kept, in frame starting at base 1. V is reduced by 11 bases and J by 3 bases, leaving a spacing of 10 bases between them.